The 28 T cell receptor beta chains in this list originate from one sample, sequenced in a study of neurological immune-mediated disorders. TCRdb redid the calling of the 5' RACE reads with MiXCR, one entry per CDR3 protein. The table lists tens of thousands of distinct CDR3 sequences, under 5.5% of them singletons. The sequenced material came from PBMCs. These TCRs come from a woman aged 70-85 years with multiple sclerosis.

This clonotype appeared many times. The chain combines TRBV4-3 with TRBJ2-1; 11 bases match TRBD2. The CDR3 contains 16 residues. CDR1 and CDR2 from the germline V gene are LGHNA and YSLEER. Trimming removed 3 bases from V and 7 bases from J; junction bases left unmatched: 8. The CDR3 region is CASSHRRLAGGNEQFF. Written as DNA, the CDR3 is TGCGCCAGCAGCCATAGGAGGCTAGCGGGAGGAAATGAGCAGTTCTTC.

This clonotype occurred many times. This chain connects TRBV7-2 to TRBJ2-5, with 9 bases that match TRBD2. The germline CDR1 and CDR2 sequences are SGHTA and FQGNSA. J gave up 3 bases and V 5 bases, and 4 bases lay outside the gene matches. This CDR3 comprises 14 residues. CDR3 protein: CASSAGTSKETQYF. CDR3 bases: TGTGCCAGCAGCGCCGGGACTAGCAAAGAGACCCAGTACTTC.

At least ten counts were recorded for this clonotype. The gene calls are TRBV12-3 or TRBV12-4 and TRBJ1-4; 9 bases agree with TRBD1. The CDR3 totals 14 residues. V trimming: 6 bases; J trimming: 8 bases; junction bases outside the gene matches: 7. CDR3 DNA sequence: TGTGCCAGCAGATCCGGGACAGGGTACGAAAAACTGTTTTTT. This gives the protein CASRSGTGYEKLFF.

V is TRBV20-1 and J is TRBJ1-1; D unclear. Trimming pared 6 bases from V and 0 bases from J, leaving 5 bases between. The germline gives CDR1 DFQATT, CDR2 SNEGSKA (reference sequence). The CDR3 loop spans 11 amino acids. The CDR3 sequence: CSAVLNTEAFF. The CDR3 DNA sequence: TGCAGTGCGGTCCTGAACACTGAAGCTTTCTTT.

This clonotype was counted at least ten times. The chain joins TRBV7-2 to TRBJ2-7; 11 bases align to TRBD2. Per germline, CDR1 SGHTA and CDR2 FQGNSA. V shed 5 bases, J shed 7 bases, and the junction held 13 bases outside the gene matches. The length of the CDR3 is 16 residues. DNA for the CDR3: TGTGCCAGCAGCATTAGATTGACTAGCGGGGCGGGGGAGCAGTACTTC. Amino acids: CASSIRLTSGAGEQYF. The complete variable domain, with remaining parts taken from reference TRBV7-2 and TRBJ2-7, reads GAGVSQSPSNKVTEKGKDVELRCDPISGHTALYWYRQSLGQGLEFLIYFQGNSAPDKSGLPSDRFSAERTGGSVSTLTIQRTQQEDSAVYLCASSIRLTSGAGEQYFGPGTRLTVT.

This clonotype occurred many times. The CDR3 here is CASGLNGQGIDEQYF. In nucleotides, the CDR3 is TGTGCCAGCGGTTTGAACGGACAGGGGATCGACGAGCAGTACTTC. This chain joins TRBV5-6 and TRBJ2-7, with 9 nucleotides matching TRBD1. Germline loops: CDR1 SGHDT, CDR2 YYEEEE. The trim removed 7 bases at V and 5 bases at J, leaving 13 bases unmatched. CDR3 length equals 15 residues.

This clonotype was seen many times. The rearrangement uses TRBV18 and TRBJ2-1, with no clear D. The germline V gene has CDR1 KGHSH and CDR2 LQKENI. This CDR3 comprises 14 residues. Trimming took 3 bases from V and 4 from J, leaving 10 bases between them. CDR3 amino acids: CASSPGYRYNEQFF. CDR3 nucleotide sequence: TGTGCCAGCTCACCGGGCTATAGGTACAATGAGCAGTTCTTC.

This clonotype was seen many times. J is TRBJ2-5 and V is TRBV7-2; 8 bases fit TRBD2. Germline CDR1 is SGHTA and CDR2 is FQGNSA. Unmatched junction bases numbered 11, after V lost 0 bases and J lost 2 bases. CDR3 size: 18 residues. The CDR3 region is CASSLAAGGGGRQETQYF. CDR3 DNA: TGTGCCAGCAGCTTAGCGGCGGGTGGCGGGGGGCGGCAAGAGACCCAGTACTTC.

For this clonotype: The junction and the germline gene differ at one end; a read error may be behind it. The rearrangement links TRBV7-2 to TRBJ1-6, with 10 nucleotides matching TRBD1. CDR1 and CDR2 from the germline V gene are SGHTA and FQGNSA. The CDR3 has 15 residues. CDR3 DNA sequence: TGTGCCAGCAGCTTGGGGACAGGGGCTAATTCACCACTCCACTTT. It yields the protein CASSLGTGANSPLHF.

This clonotype was found many times. CDR3 loop: CASSLTGVDGYTF. CDR3 nucleotide sequence: TGTGCCAGCAGCTTGACAGGGGTGGATGGCTACACCTTC. The chain couples TRBV5-6 to TRBJ1-2; 7 bases agree with TRBD1. V lost 1 base and J lost 6; bases outside the gene matches: 3. This CDR3 spans 13 amino acids. Germline V gene sequence: CDR1 SGHDT, CDR2 YYEEEE.

This clonotype was detected ten times or more. The gene calls are TRBV20-1 and TRBJ1-5; maybe TRBD1 (6 bases). This CDR3 has 12 amino acids. Trimming removed 6 bases from V and 3 bases from J, with 9 bases in between. Germline CDR1 reads DFQATT; CDR2 reads SNEGSKA (reference sequence). This chain's CDR3 is CSAGTHNQPQHF. As DNA, the CDR3 is TGCAGTGCGGGGACACACAATCAGCCCCAGCATTTT.

This clonotype was counted ten times or more. The V call is TRBV5-5, the J call TRBJ2-3; the match to TRBD2 covers 7 bases. CDR1 is SGHKS and CDR2 is YYEKEE in the germline V gene (reference sequence). The length of the CDR3 is 14 residues. The trim removed 4 bases at V and 1 base at J, leaving 3 bases unmatched. CDR3 sequence (DNA): TGTGCCAGCAGCACCAGCGGGGGCACAGATACGCAGTATTTT. This translates into CASSTSGGTDTQYF.

This clonotype occurred many times. CDR3 DNA: TGCGCCAGCAGCCAAGATCCAATTGAGCGACTGATGGGGTCTAACTATGGCTACACCTTC. It yields the protein CASSQDPIERLMGSNYGYTF. The V and J genes are TRBV4-3 and TRBJ1-2; D is undetermined. The CDR3 is 20 residues long. Germline loops: CDR1 LGHNA, CDR2 YSLEER. The V end was cut by 0 bases, the J end by 0 bases, with 23 bases between.

This clonotype was counted at least ten times. The CDR3 DNA follows: TGTGCCAGCAGCTTAAATTTGGTCAATGAGCAGTTCTTC. Encoded protein: CASSLNLVNEQFF. The genes are TRBV7-3 and TRBJ2-1; D ambiguous. The CDR3 is made up of 13 amino acids. The germline V gene has CDR1 SGHTA and CDR2 FQGTGA. Trimming took off 1 base at V and 6 bases at J, with 7 bases between the two ends.

This clonotype has at least ten counts. The chain carries TRBV5-8 and TRBJ1-1; D not resolved. The CDR3 totals 16 residues. The V end was cut by 3 bases, the J end by 2 bases, with 17 bases between. In germline, CDR1 is SGHTS, CDR2 YDEGEE. CDR3 in DNA: TGTGCCAGCAGCTCGTACTGGGAAATGGGAAACACTGAAGCTTTCTTT. Residues: CASSSYWEMGNTEAFF.

This clonotype has a count of ten or more. The rearrangement uses TRBV11-2 and TRBJ2-1; TRBD2 is a possible D gene (6 bases). V lost 3 bases and J lost 0, with 9 bases in between. Per the germline V gene, CDR1 is SGHAT and CDR2 is FQNNGV. The length of the CDR3 is 15 residues. The CDR3 bases are TGTGCCAGCAGCTTCGGGGGTAGCTCCTACAATGAGCAGTTCTTC. Its translation is CASSFGGSSYNEQFF.

This clonotype was detected many times. The CDR3 DNA follows: TGCAGCGTTGTGGGCAGGGGAGTGGAGACCCAGTACTTC. As protein: CSVVGRGVETQYF. The rearrangement links TRBV29-1 to TRBJ2-5; tentatively, D is TRBD1 (6 bases). V dropped 4 bases and J dropped 5 bases, with 14 bases sitting between them. Germline CDR1 is SQVTM and CDR2 is ANQGSEA. CDR3 length: 13 residues.

This clonotype has a count of ten or more. This sequence joins TRBV10-3 and TRBJ2-3, with 9 bases that match TRBD2. Germline V gene sequence: CDR1 ENHRY, CDR2 SYGVKD. The CDR3 loop spans 15 amino acids. Trimming took 6 bases from V and 0 from J; bases not matched to a gene: 4. The CDR3 DNA sequence: TGTGCCATCAGCCAAACTAGCGGGAGCACAGATACGCAGTATTTT. It translates to CAISQTSGSTDTQYF.

This clonotype was detected ten times or more. This chain joins TRBV5-1 and TRBJ2-2, with 7 bases that match TRBD1. From germline, CDR1 is SGHRS and CDR2 YFSETQ. This CDR3 is 15 amino acids long. The ends lost 2 bases at V and 0 bases at J; junction bases unmatched: 1. CDR3 sequence: CASSLTGANTGELFF. The CDR3 coding sequence is TGCGCCAGCAGCTTAACAGGGGCGAACACCGGGGAGCTGTTTTTT.

As concerns this clonotype: At one end, the junction sequence differs from germline, possibly due to a read error. The V and J genes are TRBV7-7 and TRBJ2-3; weak D call: TRBD1 (5 bases). This CDR3 is built from 13 residues. Per the germline V gene, CDR1 is SSHAT and CDR2 is FNYEAQ (reference sequence). The CDR3 spells CASSPQGPNTQYF. The CDR3 coding sequence is TGTGCTAGCAGCCCCCAGGGCCCCAATACGCAGTATTTT.

This sequence joins TRBV20-1 and TRBJ2-1; D not certain. There are 13 residues in the CDR3. V dropped 5 bases and J dropped 6 bases, with 14 bases sitting between them. CDR1 and CDR2 from the germline V gene are DFQATT and SNEGSKA (reference sequence). CDR3 sequence reads: CSAPPVRANEQFF. CDR3 coding DNA: TGCAGTGCTCCCCCAGTGCGAGCCAATGAGCAGTTCTTC.

This clonotype was picked up many times. The CDR3 DNA follows: TGTGCCATCAGGGACAGGGGAAGTGATGAAGCTTTCTTT. Its translation: CAIRDRGSDEAFF. This chain connects TRBV10-3 to TRBJ1-1; 9 bases match TRBD1. The germline V gene has CDR1 ENHRY and CDR2 SYGVKD. This CDR3 is built from 13 residues. Trimming at V came to 6 bases and at J to 7 bases, leaving 6 bases not matched to a gene.

In its sample, this clonotype was seen a few times. The rearrangement uses TRBV6-5 and TRBJ2-3; D possibly corresponds to TRBD1 (6 bases). The CDR3 is made up of 15 amino acids. Per germline, CDR1 MNHEY and CDR2 SVGAGI. Trimming removed 5 bases at V and 4 bases at J, with 16 bases between. The CDR3 coding sequence is TGTGCCAGCAGTCCTATGGGGGCGAGGGCAGATACGCAGTATTTT. Its translation is CASSPMGARADTQYF.

In its sample, this clonotype was seen many times. The chain is built from TRBV20-1 and TRBJ2-1; 9 bases map to TRBD2. Germline V gene data show CDR1 as DFQATT and CDR2 as SNEGSKA (reference sequence). The CDR3 has 15 residues. V dropped 3 bases and J dropped 1; count of bases not matched to a gene: 4. The CDR3 DNA reads TGCAGTGCTAGTGTAGCGGGAGCGTCCTACAATGAGCAGTTCTTC. Translated, it gives CSASVAGASYNEQFF.

The table lists this clonotype with many counts. The chain carries TRBV5-6 and TRBJ2-1, with TRBD2 matching over 9 bases. With 0 bases clipped from V and 7 bases from J, the junction kept 5 bases outside the gene matches. The CDR3 has 15 residues. CDR1 and CDR2 from the germline V gene are SGHDT and YYEEEE. The CDR3 coding sequence is TGTGCCAGCAGCTTGGAAGGGACTAGCTGGAATGAGCAGTTCTTC. It yields the protein CASSLEGTSWNEQFF.

This clonotype was observed many times. V gene TRBV5-1 combines with J gene TRBJ1-2; TRBD1 matches at 8 bases. This CDR3 is 15 amino acids long. Trimming took 5 bases from V and 7 from J; bases not matched to a gene: 13. CDR1 SGHRS and CDR2 YFSETQ come from the germline V gene. CDR3 region: CASSYTGDRGIGYTF. CDR3 DNA sequence: TGCGCCAGCAGTTATACCGGCGACAGGGGTATTGGCTACACCTTC.

This clonotype appeared many times. The chain has TRBV5-5 and TRBJ2-7, with TRBD2 matching 8 bases. This CDR3 spans 15 amino acids. V shed 6 bases, J shed 5 bases, and the junction held 13 bases outside the gene matches. CDR1 and CDR2 from the germline V gene are SGHKS and YYEKEE (reference sequence). This chain's CDR3 is CASNLMREVIHEQYF. In DNA form, the CDR3 reads TGTGCCAGCAACCTTATGCGGGAGGTAATACACGAGCAGTACTTC. Drawing the rest from reference TRBV5-5 and TRBJ2-7, the complete variable domain is DAGVTQSPTHLIKTRGQQVTLRCSPISGHKSVSWYQQVLGQGPQFIFQYYEKEERGRGNFPDRFSARQFPNYSSELNVNALLLGDSALYLCASNLMREVIHEQYFGPGTRLTVT.

This clonotype was seen ten or more times. This chain connects TRBV12-3 or TRBV12-4 to TRBJ1-5, with TRBD1 identical over 7 bases. Trimming cost V 5 bases and J 9 bases; bases outside gene matches: 7. The CDR3 has 13 amino acids. DNA of the CDR3: TGTGCCAGCAGTCCCAGGGACAGTGGGCCCCAGCATTTT. It codes for CASSPRDSGPQHF.